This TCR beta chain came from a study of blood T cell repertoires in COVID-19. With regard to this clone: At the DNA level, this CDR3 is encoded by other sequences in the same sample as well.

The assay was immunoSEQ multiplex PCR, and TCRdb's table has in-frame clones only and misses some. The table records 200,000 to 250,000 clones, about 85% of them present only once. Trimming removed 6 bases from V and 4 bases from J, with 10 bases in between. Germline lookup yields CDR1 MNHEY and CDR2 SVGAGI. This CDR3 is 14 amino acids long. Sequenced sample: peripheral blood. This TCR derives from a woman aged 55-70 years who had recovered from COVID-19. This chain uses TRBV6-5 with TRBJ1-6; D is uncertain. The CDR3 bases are TGTGCCAGCAGCCGTACAGATTATAATTCACCCCTCCACTTT. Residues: CASSRTDYNSPLHF.